Sequencing of this T cell receptor (beta chain) was carried out in a study of PD-1 blockade in classical Hodgkin lymphoma (dated by TCRdb to the early 2020s). About the full investigation: Nivolumab dosing was 3 mg/kg intravenously every 2 weeks, continuing until either disease progression or unacceptable toxicity. A peripheral blood immune signature of response to PD-1 blockade in classical Hodgkin lymphoma was defined using TCR beta sequencing and CyTOF.

Study-wide findings and limitations: CD4+ but not CD8+ TCR diversity rose significantly by C4D1 (p=0.0027 vs p=0.16), most apparent in complete responders (p=0.02). Baseline TCR diversity was reported to be lower in newly diagnosed patients than in healthy donors and to be lower still in relapsed/refractory patients. The study was limited to a single clinical trial cohort, and causes of repertoire differences, possibly disease activity or prior therapy, remained undefined. Lower diversity was seen in patients whose nivolumab began less than 1 year after ASCT, and these patients were left out of later analyses so that immune reconstitution would not confound the results. Baseline diversity similar to that of newly diagnosed patients was observed in trial patients achieving complete response, whereas significantly lower diversity was observed in partial responders and progressors.

The intended sense of this specimen's time point label: cycle 1 day 1 (C1D1), immediately before nivolumab initiation. Every trial patient had relapsed following autologous stem cell transplantation, and prior brentuximab vedotin exposure was what differed among cohorts A, B and C. A total of under 70 patients with relapsed/refractory classical Hodgkin lymphoma made up the trial cohort, and each patient's best overall response was complete response, partial response or progressive disease. Single-agent nivolumab was administered to trial patients in the multi-cohort phase II CheckMate 205 trial. Best overall response was determined by an independent review committee according to the 2007 International Working Group response criteria. PBMCs from the trial were collected at three points: immediately before nivolumab initiation (C1D1), and during therapy at cycle 2 day 1 and cycle 4 day 1. Peripheral blood was collected in 8 mL Vacutainer Cell Preparation Tubes, from which PBMCs were isolated by centrifugation and then cryopreserved.

With regard to this clone: What antigen it recognizes has not been identified. Base qualities are not recorded, but no much larger clone differs from it by a single base.

For this chain, trimming is 5 bases at the V end and 10 bases at the J end, and the number of junction bases without a gene match is 20. From a lookup of the germline V gene, CDR1 and CDR2 are SGHTA and FQGTGA. From the cysteine through the phenylalanine, the CDR3 covers 18 amino acids. Only CDR3 DNA is held: 54 bases, read in frame from base 1. Genomic DNA was isolated using the Qiagen DNeasy kit from unsorted PBMCs as well as from negatively selected CD4+ and CD8+ fractions. Amplification of TCR beta CDR3 regions was done by immunoSEQ multiplex PCR with primers that anneal to V and J segments. A synthetic immune receptor repertoire was used to minimize amplification bias, and any residual bias was removed computationally once sequencing was done. The study's own analysis went as follows. Repertoire diversity was quantified as the Shannon entropy index using custom Python scripts. Unsorted, CD4+ and CD8+ repertoires were analyzed separately, except for combined analyses in which CD4+ and CD8+ sequences were merged in silico. Clonal expansion was defined as a frequency increase of at least 2-fold after treatment compared with C1D1, and clones undetected at baseline were assigned a pseudocount of 0.5. Clones with 0 or 1 copy at C1D1 were classified as singleton clones, and clones with 2 or more copies were classified as non-singleton clones. Clones expanded in unsorted samples were annotated as CD4+, CD8+ or unknown by matching protein sequences in sorted samples from the same patient. Wilcoxon tests were applied to paired samples to test diversity changes from C1D1 to C4D1. The table was pulled from immuneACCESS by TCRdb, which kept in-frame rearrangements only. Such tables lose some clones; where checked, under half of the loss comes from unresolved V genes, and the rest has no known cause. Clone size and the V and J calls come from that table; the DNA yielded D and trimming. The sample records tens of thousands of clones, almost 90% of which are singletons. The ten top clones hold about 8.9% of the sample.

The source was peripheral blood mononuclear cells (PBMCs), collected at baseline. The sequence was collected from a human donor with classical Hodgkin lymphoma. The rearrangement combines TRBV7-3 with TRBJ2-1; 10 junctional bases match TRBD2. The CDR3 region reads CASSPPGRLAGVRAEQFF. The DNA is as follows: TGTGCCAGCAGCCCTCCCGGTCGGCTAGCGGGAGTGAGGGCGGAGCAGTTCTTC.